This is a list of T cell receptor beta chains from one sample in a study of identical twins. TCRdb reprocessed the 5' RACE reads via MiXCR and lists one record per CDR3 protein. The data hold 200,000 to 250,000 distinct CDR3 sequences, with 7.5% observed a single time. The same specimen was also included in a second study, on yellow fever vaccine responses in identical twins.

The sequenced material came from memory (CD45RO+) T cells sorted from blood. The receptors here all came from a young woman in good health. Each CDR3 is given with its conserved first and last residue. The order of the fields is V gene, D gene, clone size, J gene, CDR3 DNA, CDR3 protein. A D gene is named only where the DNA matches it firmly. A row's size may be missing; if present it is once, few, many or a size class.

>TRBV20-1|TRBD1|many|TRBJ2-1
TGCAGTGCTAAAAATCCGGGACAGGGGGCGAGTGAGCAGTTCTTC
CSAKNPGQGASEQFF
>TRBV12-3/TRBV12-4|-|many|TRBJ2-2
TGTGCCAGCCGAAAACTAGATCCCGGGGAGCTGTTTTTT
CASRKLDPGELFF
>TRBV7-9|-|-|TRBJ1-2
TGTGCCAGCAGCTTAGCGACTCCCGCTAACTATGGCTACACCTTC
CASSLATPANYGYTF
>TRBV6-1|-|-|TRBJ1-5
TGTGCCAGCAGTCCCCTCGGGGGAGGACCCCGCAATCAGCCCCAGCATTTT
CASSPLGGGPRNQPQHF
>TRBV27|-|once|TRBJ2-2
TGTGCCAGCATCCCGGGACGGCGCCAAGCGAACACCGGGGAGCTGTTTTTT
CASIPGRRQANTGELFF
>TRBV12-3/TRBV12-4|TRBD1|many|TRBJ1-2
TGTGCCAGCAGTTTAGGGTTTGGACAGGGCAGTGGAGGCTACACCTTC
CASSLGFGQGSGGYTF
>TRBV4-3|-|-|TRBJ2-3
TGCGCCAGCAGCCAAGACGACCGAGGGCAAGATACGCAGTATTTT
CASSQDDRGQDTQYF
>TRBV29-1|TRBD2|many|TRBJ2-1
TGCAGCGTTGAAGACGGGGGGAGGAATGAGCAGTTCTTC
CSVEDGGRNEQFF
>TRBV24-1|TRBD2|few|TRBJ2-1
TGTGCCACCAGTGGTGCTAGCGGGAGTTTCGATGAGCAGTTCTTC
CATSGASGSFDEQFF
>TRBV2|-|many|TRBJ1-2
TGTGCCAGCAGTGAAGGTCCAGGGATTAACTATGGCTACACCTTC
CASSEGPGINYGYTF